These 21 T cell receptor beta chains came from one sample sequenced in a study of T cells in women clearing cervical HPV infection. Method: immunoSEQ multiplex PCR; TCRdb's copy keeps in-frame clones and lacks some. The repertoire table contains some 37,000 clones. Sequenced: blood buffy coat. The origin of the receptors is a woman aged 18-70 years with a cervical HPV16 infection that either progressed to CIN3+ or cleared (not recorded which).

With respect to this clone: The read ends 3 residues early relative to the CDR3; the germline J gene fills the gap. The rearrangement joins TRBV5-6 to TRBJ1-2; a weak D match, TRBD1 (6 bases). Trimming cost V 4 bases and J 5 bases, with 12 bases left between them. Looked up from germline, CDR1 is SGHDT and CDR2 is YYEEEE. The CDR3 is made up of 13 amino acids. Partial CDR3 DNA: TGTGCCAGCAGCCGAGACAGGATTTATGGC. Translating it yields CASSRDRIYG. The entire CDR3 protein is CASSRDRIYGYTF.

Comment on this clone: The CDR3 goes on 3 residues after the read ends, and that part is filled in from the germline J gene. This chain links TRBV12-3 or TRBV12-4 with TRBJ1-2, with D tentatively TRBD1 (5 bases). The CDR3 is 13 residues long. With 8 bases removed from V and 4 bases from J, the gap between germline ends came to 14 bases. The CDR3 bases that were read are TGTGCCAGCGACAATGGGGGGAGCTATGGC. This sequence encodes CASDNGGSYG. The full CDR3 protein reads CASDNGGSYGYTF.

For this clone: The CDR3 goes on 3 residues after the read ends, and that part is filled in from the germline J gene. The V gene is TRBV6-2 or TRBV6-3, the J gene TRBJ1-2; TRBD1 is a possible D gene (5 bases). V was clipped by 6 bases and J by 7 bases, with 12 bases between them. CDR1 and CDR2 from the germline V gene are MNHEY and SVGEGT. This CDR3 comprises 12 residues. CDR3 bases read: TGTGCCAGCAGGCAGGGAGGCGTTGGC. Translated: CASRQGGVG. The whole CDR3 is CASRQGGVGYTF.

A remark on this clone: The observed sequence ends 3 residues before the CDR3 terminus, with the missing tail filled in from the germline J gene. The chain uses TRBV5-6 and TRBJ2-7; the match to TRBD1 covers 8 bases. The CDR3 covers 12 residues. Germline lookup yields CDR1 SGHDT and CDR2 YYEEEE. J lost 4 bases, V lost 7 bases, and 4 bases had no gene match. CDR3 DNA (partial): TGTGCCAGCGGTACAGGGGGATACGAG. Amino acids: CASGTGGYE. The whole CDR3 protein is CASGTGGYEQYF. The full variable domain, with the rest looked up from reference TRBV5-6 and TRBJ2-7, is DAGVTQSPTHLIKTRGQQVTLRCSPKSGHDTVSWYQQALGQGPQFIFQYYEEEERQRGNFPDRFSGHQFPNYSSELNVNALLLGDSALYLCASGTGGYEQYFGPGTRLTVT.

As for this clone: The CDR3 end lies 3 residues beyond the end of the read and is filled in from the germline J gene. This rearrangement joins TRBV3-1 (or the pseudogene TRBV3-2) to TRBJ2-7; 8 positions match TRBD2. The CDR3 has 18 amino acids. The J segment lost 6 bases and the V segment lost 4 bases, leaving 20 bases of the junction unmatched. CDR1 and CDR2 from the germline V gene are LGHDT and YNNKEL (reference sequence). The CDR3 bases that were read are TGTGCCAGCAGCCCAGAGACCGGGACTAGTAACCGGGAGAGCGAG. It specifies CASSPETGTSNRESE. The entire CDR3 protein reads CASSPETGTSNRESEQYF.

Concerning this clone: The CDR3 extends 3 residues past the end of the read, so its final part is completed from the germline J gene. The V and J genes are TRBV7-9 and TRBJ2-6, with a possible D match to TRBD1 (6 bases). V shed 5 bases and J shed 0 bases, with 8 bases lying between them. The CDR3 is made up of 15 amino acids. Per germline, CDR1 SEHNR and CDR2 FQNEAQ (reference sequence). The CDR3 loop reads CASSRQVSGANVLTF. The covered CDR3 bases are TGTGCCAGCAGCCGACAGGTCTCTGGGGCCAACGTC. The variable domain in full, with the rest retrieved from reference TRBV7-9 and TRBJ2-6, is DTGVSQNPRHKITKRGQNVTFRCDPISEHNRLYWYRQTLGQGPEFLTYFQNEAQLEKSRLLSDRFSAERPKGSFSTLEIQRTEQGDSAMYLCASSRQVSGANVLTFGAGSRLTVL.

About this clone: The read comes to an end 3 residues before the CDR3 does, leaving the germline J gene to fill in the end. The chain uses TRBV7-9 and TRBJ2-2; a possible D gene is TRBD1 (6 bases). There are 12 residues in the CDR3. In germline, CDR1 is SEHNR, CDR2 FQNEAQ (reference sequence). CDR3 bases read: TGTGCCAGCAGCTTGGCGGACAGCTGG. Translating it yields CASSLADSW. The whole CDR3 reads CASSLADSWLFF.

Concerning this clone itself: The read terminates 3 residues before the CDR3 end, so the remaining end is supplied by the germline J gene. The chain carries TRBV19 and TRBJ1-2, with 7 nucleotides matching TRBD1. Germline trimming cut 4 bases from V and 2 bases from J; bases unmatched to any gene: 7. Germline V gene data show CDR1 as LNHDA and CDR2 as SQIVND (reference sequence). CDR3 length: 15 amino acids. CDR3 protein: CASSRVLGQNYGYTF. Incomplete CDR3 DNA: TGTGCCAGTAGTAGGGTTTTGGGACAGAACTATGGC.

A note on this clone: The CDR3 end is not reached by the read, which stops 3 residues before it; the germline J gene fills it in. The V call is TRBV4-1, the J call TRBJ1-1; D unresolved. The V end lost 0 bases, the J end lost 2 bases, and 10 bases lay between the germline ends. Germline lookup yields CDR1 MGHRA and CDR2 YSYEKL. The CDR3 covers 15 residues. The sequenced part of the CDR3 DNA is TGCGCCAGCAGCCAAGATCAACGACAAAACACTGAA. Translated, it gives CASSQDQRQNTE. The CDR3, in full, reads CASSQDQRQNTEAFF.

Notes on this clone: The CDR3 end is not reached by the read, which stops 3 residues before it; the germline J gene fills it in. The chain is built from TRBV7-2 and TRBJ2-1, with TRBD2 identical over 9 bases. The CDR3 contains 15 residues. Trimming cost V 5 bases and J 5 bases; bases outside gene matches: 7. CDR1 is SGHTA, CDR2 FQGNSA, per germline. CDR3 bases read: TGTGCCAGCAGCCCGCGGGGGGGGGCCAACAATGAG. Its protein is CASSPRGGANNE. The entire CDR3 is CASSPRGGANNEQFF.

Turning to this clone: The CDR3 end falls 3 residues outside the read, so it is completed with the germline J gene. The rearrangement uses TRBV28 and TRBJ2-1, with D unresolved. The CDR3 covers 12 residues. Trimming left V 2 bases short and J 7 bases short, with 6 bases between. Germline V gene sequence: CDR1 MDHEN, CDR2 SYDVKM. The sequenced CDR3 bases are TGTGCCAGCAGTTTAAGGCGGAATGAG. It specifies CASSLRRNE. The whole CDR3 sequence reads CASSLRRNEQFF.

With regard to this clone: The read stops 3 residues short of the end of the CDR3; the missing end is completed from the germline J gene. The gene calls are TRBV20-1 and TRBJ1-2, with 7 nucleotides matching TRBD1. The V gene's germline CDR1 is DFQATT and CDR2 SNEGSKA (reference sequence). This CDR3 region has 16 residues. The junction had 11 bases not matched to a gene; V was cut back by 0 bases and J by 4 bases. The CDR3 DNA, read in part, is TGCAGTGCTAGAGACATCCTTACAGGGGCGTCCTATGGC. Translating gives CSARDILTGASYG. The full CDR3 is CSARDILTGASYGYTF.

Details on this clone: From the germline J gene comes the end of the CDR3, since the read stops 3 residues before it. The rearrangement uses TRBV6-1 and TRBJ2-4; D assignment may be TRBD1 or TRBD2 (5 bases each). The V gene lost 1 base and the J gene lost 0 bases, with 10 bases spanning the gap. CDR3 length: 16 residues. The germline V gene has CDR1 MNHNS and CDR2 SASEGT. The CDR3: CASSEGRTLAKNIQYF. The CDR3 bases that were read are TGTGCCAGCAGTGAAGGGAGGACACTAGCCAAAAACATT.

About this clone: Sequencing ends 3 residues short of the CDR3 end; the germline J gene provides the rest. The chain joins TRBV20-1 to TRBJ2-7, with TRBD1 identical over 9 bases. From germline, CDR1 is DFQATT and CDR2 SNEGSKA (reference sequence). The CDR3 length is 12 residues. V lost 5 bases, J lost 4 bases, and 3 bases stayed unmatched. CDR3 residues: CSALDRGYEQYF. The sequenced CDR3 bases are TGCAGTGCTCTAGACAGGGGGTACGAG.

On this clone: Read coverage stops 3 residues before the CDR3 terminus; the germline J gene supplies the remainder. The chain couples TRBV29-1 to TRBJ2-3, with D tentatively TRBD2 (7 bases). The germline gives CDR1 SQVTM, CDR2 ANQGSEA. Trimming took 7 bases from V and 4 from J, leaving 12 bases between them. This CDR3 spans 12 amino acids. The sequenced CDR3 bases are TGCAGCGCAAAAGGGGGGGCAGATACG. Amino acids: CSAKGGADT. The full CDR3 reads CSAKGGADTQYF.

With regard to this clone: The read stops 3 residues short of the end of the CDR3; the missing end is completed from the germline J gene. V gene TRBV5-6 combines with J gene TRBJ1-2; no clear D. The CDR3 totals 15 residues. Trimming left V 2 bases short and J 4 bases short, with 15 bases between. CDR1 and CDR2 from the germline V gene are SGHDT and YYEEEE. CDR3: CASSFEKAPSYGYTF. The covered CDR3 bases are TGTGCCAGCAGCTTTGAGAAGGCCCCAAGCTATGGC. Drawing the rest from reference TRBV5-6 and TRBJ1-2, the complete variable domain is DAGVTQSPTHLIKTRGQQVTLRCSPKSGHDTVSWYQQALGQGPQFIFQYYEEEERQRGNFPDRFSGHQFPNYSSELNVNALLLGDSALYLCASSFEKAPSYGYTFGSGTRLTVV.

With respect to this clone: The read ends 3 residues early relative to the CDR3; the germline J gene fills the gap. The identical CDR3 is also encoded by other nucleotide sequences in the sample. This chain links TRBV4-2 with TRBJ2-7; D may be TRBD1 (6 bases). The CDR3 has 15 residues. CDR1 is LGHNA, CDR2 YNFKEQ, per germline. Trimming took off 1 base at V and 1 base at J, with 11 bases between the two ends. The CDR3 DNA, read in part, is TGTGCCAGCAGCCAAGGAACAGGGCCATCCTACGAG. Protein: CASSQGTGPSYE. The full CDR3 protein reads CASSQGTGPSYEQYF.

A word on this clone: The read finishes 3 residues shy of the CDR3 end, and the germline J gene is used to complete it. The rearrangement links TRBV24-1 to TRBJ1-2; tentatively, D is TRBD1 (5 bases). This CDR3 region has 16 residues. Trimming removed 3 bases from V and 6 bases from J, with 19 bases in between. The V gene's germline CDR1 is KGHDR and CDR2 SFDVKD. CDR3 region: CATSDPSLRGSDGYTF. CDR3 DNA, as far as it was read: TGTGCCACCAGTGATCCCTCTTTAAGGGGTAGTGATGGC.

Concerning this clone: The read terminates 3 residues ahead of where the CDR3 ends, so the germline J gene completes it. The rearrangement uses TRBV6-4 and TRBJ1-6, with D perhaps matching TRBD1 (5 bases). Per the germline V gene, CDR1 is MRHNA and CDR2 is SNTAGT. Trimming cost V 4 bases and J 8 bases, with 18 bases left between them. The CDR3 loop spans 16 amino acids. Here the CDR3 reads CASSASAGSGHSPLHF. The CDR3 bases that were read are TGTGCCAGCAGTGCTTCCGCAGGGTCAGGGCATTCACCC.

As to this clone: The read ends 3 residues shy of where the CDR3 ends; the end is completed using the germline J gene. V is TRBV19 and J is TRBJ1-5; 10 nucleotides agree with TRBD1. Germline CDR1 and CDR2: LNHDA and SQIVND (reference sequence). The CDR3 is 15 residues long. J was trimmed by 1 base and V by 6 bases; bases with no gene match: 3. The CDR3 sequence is CASRRDRGSNQPQHF. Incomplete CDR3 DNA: TGTGCCAGTAGGAGGGACAGGGGAAGCAATCAGCCC.

The CDR3 protein is CASSPFLGGRGTDTQYF. The CDR3 bases that were read are TGTGCCAGCAGCCCCTTTCTGGGGGGGCGGGGCACAGATACG. V and J are TRBV3-1 (or the pseudogene TRBV3-2) and TRBJ2-3; D possibly corresponds to TRBD2 (7 bases). The read gets to within 3 residues of the CDR3 end, and the germline J gene fills in the rest. CDR3 length: 17 amino acids. V was cut by 4 bases and J by 1 base, with 18 bases left in between. From germline, CDR1 is LGHDT and CDR2 YNNKEL (reference sequence).